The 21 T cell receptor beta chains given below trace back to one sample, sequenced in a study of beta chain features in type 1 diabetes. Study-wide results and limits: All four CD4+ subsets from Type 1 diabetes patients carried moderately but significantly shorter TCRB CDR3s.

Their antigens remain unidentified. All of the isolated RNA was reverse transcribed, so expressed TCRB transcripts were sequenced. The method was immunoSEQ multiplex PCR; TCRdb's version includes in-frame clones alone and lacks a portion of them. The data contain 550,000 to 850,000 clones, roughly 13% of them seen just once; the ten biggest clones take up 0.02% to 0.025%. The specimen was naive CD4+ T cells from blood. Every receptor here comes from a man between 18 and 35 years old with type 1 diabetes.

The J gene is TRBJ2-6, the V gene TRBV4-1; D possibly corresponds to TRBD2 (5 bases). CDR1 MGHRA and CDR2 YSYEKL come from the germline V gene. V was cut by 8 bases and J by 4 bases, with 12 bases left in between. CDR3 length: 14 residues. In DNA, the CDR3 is TGCGCCAGCCAAAGGAGGTCGGGGGCCAACGTCCTGACTTTC. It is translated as CASQRRSGANVLTF.

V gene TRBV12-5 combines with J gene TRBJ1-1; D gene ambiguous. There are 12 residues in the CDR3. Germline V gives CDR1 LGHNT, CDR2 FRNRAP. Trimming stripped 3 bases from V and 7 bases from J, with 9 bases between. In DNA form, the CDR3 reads TGTGCTAGTGGTTTACCCGCCGGTGAAGCTTTCTTT. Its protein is CASGLPAGEAFF.

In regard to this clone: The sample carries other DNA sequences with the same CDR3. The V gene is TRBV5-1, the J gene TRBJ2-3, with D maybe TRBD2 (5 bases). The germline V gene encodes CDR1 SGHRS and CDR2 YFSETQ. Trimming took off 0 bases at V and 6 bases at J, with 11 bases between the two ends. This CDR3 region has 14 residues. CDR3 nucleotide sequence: TGCGCCAGCAGCTTGGCCCTAGCCGCCGATACGCAGTATTTT. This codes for CASSLALAADTQYF.

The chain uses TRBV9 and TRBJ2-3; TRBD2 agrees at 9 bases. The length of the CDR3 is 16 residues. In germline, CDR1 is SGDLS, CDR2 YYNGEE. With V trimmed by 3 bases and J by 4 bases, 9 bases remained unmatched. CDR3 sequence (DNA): TGTGCCAGCAGCGCGCCAGCGGGGGGACAACCAGATACGCAGTATTTT. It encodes CASSAPAGGQPDTQYF.

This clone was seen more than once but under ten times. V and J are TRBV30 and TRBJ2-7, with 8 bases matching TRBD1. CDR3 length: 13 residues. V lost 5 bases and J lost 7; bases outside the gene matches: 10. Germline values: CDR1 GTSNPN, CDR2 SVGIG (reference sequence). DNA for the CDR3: TGTGCCTGGGCCACCTCAACAGGGGGTGAGCAGTACTTC. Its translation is CAWATSTGGEQYF.

The CDR3 DNA reads as TGTGCCAGCAGTTCTAGCGGGGCCTACAATGAGCAGTTCTTC. It encodes CASSSSGAYNEQFF. This rearrangement joins TRBV2 to TRBJ2-1, with TRBD2 identical over 9 bases. This CDR3 region has 14 residues. CDR1 is SNHLY, CDR2 FYNNEI, per germline. The V gene end was trimmed by 5 bases and the J gene end by 2 bases; junction bases not matched to a gene: 1. Complete variable domain (other parts from reference TRBV2 and TRBJ2-1): EPEVTQTPSHQVTQMGQEVILRCVPISNHLYFYWYRQILGQKVEFLVSFYNNEISEKSEIFDDQFSVERPDGSNFTLKIRSTKLEDSAMYFCASSSSGAYNEQFFGPGTRLTVL.

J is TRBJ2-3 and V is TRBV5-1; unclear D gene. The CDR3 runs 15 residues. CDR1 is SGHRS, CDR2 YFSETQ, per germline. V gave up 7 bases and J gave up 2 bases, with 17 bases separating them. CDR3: CASHGDRTTTDTQYF. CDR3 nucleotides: TGCGCCAGCCATGGGGATAGAACCACCACAGATACGCAGTATTTT. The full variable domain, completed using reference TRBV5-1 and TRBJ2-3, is KAGVTQTPRYLIKTRGQQVTLSCSPISGHRSVSWYQQTPGQGLQFLFEYFSETQRNKGNFPGRFSGRQFSNSRSEMNVSTLELGDSALYLCASHGDRTTTDTQYFGPGTRLTVL.

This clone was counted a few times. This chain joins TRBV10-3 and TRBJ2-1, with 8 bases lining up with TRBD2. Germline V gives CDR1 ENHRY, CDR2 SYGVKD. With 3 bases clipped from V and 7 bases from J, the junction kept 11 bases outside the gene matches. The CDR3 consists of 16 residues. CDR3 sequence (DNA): TGTGCCATCAGTGAAGGGGGGAGGACGGGAGGGAATGAGCAGTTCTTC. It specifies CAISEGGRTGGNEQFF.

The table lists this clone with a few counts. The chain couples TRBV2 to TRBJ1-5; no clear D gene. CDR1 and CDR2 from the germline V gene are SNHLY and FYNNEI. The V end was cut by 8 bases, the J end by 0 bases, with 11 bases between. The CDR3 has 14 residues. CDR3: CASGLEGSNQPQHF. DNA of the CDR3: TGTGCCAGCGGGTTGGAGGGTAGCAATCAGCCCCAGCATTTT.

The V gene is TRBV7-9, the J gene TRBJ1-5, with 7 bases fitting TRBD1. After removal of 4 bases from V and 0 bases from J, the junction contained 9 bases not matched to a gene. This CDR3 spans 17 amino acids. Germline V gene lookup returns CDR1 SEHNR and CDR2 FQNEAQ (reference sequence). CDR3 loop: CASSSWGQTYSNQPQHF. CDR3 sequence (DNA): TGTGCCAGCAGCTCCTGGGGACAGACATATAGCAATCAGCCCCAGCATTTT.

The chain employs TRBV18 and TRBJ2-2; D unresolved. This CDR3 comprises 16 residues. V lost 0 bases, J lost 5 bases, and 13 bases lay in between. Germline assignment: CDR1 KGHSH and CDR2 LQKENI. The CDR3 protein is CASSPPGGRRTGELFF. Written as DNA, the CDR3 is TGTGCCAGCTCACCACCCGGCGGACGGCGTACCGGGGAGCTGTTTTTT.

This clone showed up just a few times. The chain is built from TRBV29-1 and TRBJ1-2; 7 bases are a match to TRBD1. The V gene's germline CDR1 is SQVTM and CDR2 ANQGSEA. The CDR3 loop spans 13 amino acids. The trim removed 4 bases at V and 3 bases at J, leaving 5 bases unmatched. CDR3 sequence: CSVGQGLDYGYTF. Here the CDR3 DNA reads TGCAGCGTTGGACAGGGTTTGGACTATGGCTACACCTTC.

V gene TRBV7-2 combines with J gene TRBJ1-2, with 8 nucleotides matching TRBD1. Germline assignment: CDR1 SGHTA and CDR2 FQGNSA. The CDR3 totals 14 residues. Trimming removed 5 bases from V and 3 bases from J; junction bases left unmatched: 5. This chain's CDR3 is CASSTPGGYYGYTF. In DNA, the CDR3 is TGTGCCAGCAGCACCCCAGGGGGCTACTATGGCTACACCTTC.

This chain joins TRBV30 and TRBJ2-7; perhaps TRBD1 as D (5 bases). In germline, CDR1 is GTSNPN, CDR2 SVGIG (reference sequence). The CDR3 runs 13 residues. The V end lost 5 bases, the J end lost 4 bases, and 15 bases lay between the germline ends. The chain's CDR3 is CAWRNGATYEQYF. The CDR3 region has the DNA TGTGCCTGGCGGAATGGGGCCACGTACGAGCAGTACTTC.

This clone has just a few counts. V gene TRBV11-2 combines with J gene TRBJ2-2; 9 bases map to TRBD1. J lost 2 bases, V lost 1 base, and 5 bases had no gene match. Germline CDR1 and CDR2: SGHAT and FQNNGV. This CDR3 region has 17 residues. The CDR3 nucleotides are TGTGCCAGCAGCTTAGTAGAGGGACAGGGTAACACCGGGGAGCTGTTTTTT. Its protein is CASSLVEGQGNTGELFF.

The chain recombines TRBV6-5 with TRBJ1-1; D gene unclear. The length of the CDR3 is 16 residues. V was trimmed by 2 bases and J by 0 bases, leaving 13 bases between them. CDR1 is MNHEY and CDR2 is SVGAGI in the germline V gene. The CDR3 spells CASSYGNTAMNTEAFF. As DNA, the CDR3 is TGTGCCAGCAGTTACGGGAACACAGCTATGAACACTGAAGCTTTCTTT.

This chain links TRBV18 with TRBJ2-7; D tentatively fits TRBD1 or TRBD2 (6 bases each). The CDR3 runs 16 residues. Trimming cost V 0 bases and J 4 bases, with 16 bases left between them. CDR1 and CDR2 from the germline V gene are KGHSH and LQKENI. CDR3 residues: CASSPPSGGNEYEQYF. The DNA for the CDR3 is TGTGCCAGCTCACCACCTTCCGGGGGCAATGAGTACGAGCAGTACTTC.

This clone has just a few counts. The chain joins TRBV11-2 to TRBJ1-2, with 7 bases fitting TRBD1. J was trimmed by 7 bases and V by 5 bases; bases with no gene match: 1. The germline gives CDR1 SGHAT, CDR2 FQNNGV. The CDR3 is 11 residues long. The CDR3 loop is CASSPGGGYTF. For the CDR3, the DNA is TGTGCCAGCAGCCCAGGGGGTGGCTACACCTTC.

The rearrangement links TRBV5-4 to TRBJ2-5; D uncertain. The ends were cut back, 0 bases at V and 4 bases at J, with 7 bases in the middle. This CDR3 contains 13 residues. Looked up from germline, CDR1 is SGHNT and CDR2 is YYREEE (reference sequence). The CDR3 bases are TGTGCCAGCAGCTTGGAGGGAAGAGAGACCCAGTACTTC. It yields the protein CASSLEGRETQYF. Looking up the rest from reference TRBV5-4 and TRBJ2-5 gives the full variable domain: ETGVTQSPTHLIKTRGQQVTLRCSSQSGHNTVSWYQQALGQGPQFIFQYYREEENGRGNFPPRFSGLQFPNYSSELNVNALELDDSALYLCASSLEGRETQYFGPGTRLLVL.

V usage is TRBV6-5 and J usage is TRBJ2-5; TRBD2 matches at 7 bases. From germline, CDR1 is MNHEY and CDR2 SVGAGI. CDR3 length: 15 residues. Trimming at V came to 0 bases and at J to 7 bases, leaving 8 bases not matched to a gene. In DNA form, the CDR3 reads TGTGCCAGCAGTTACTCGACCACCCCGGGAGGGACCCAGTACTTC. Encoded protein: CASSYSTTPGGTQYF.

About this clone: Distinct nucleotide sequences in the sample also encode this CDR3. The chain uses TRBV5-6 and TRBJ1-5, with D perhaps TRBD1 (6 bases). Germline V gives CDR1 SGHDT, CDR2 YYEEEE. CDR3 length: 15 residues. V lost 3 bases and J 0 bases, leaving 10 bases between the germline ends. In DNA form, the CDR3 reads TGTGCCAGCAGCTACGGGACACCTAGCAATCAGCCCCAGCATTTT. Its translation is CASSYGTPSNQPQHF.